The clone carrying this TCR beta chain was counted ten times or more. Its matching antigen is unknown. This specimen belongs to a study of spatial heterogeneity in lung cancer. Study observations and caveats: Compared with follow-up, resection was when ubiquitous expanded tumor TCRs appeared in blood more.

Individually, TCR cDNA molecules were each labelled with a unique molecular identifier. MiXCR, run by TCRdb on the 5' RACE reads, gives a single entry per CDR3 protein. The sample has about 10,000 distinct CDR3 sequences, about 4% seen once. Time point meaning: sample taken at primary tumor resection. Patients with untreated early-stage non-small cell lung cancer, numbering 72, were the donors. Sequencing of whole RNA from tumor, nontumor lung or frozen PBMC involved no sorting. CDR1 is GTSNPN, CDR2 SVGIG, per germline (reference sequence). V dropped 2 bases and J dropped 3 bases, with 5 bases sitting between them. CDR3 length equals 11 residues.

This specimen consisted of PBMCs, obtained at surgery. This sequence joins TRBV30 and TRBJ2-7, with D tentatively TRBD2 (5 bases). The TCR was taken from a female donor with early-stage non-small cell lung cancer. The CDR3 DNA follows: TGTGCCTGGAGTCGGGACTACGAGCAGTACTTC. As protein: CAWSRDYEQYF.